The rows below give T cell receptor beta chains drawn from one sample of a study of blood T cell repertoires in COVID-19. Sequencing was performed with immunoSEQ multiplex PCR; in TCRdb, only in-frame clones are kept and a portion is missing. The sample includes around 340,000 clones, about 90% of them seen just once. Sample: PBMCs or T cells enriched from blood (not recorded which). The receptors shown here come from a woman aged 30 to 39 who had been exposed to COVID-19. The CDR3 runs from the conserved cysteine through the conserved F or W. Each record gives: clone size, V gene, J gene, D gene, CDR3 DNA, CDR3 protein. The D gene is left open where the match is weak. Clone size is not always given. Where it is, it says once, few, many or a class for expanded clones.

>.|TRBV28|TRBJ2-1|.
TGTGCCAGCAGTCCCCAACAGGAGAGCTCCTACAATGAGCAGTTCTTC
CASSPQQESSYNEQFF
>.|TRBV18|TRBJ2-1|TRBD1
TGTGCCAGCTCACCACCGGGGACAGGGTACAATGAGCAGTTCTTC
CASSPPGTGYNEQFF
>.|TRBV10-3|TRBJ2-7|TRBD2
TGTGCCATCAGTTCTAGCGGGAGTGGGGGACACGAGCAGTACTTC
CAISSSGSGGHEQYF
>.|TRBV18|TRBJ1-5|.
TGTGCCAGCTCACCCGCTCCAGGGTCGGTGCAGCCCCAGCATTTT
CASSPAPGSVQPQHF
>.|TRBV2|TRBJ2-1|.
TGTGCCAGCAGTAGCGAGCTTTACAATGAGCAGTTCTTC
CASSSELYNEQFF
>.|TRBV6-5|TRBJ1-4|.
TGTGCCAGCAGCCGGACAGTCCTCCACGCCGAAAAACTGTTTTTT
CASSRTVLHAEKLFF
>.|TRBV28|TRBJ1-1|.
TGTGCCAGCCTAGGCCAGAACACTGAAGCTTTCTTT
CASLGQNTEAFF
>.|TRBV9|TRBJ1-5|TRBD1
TGTGCCAGCAGCGTAGGAGACAGGGTCGGGCCCCAGCATTTT
CASSVGDRVGPQHF
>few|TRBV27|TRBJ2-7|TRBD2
TGTGCCAGCAGTCTGACGGGACTAGCGGGAAGCGAGCAGTACTTC
CASSLTGLAGSEQYF
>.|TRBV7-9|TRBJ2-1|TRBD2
TGTGCCAGCAGGATCAGCGGGAGCTTCTTCAATGAGCAGTTCTTC
CASRISGSFFNEQFF
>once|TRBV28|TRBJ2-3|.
TGTGCCAGCAGCCTACCCTCGCAAGATACGCAGTATTTT
CASSLPSQDTQYF
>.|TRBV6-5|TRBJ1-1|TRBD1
TGTGCCAGCAGTTACGGCCTGGACAGGTTGGTCACTGAAGCTTTCTTT
CASSYGLDRLVTEAFF
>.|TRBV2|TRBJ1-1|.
TGTGCCAGCAGTGAACGTTCTCTGAACACTGAAGCTTTCTTT
CASSERSLNTEAFF
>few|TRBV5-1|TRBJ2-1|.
TGCGCCAGCAGCGCAGTCCGTAATGAGCAGTTCTTC
CASSAVRNEQFF
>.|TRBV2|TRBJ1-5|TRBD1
TGTGCCAGCCCCTCGGATCAGACAGGGGGCGCATTGGGCAATCAGCCCCAGCATTTT
CASPSDQTGGALGNQPQHF
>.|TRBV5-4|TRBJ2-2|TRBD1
TGTGCCAGCAGCCCCCGAGGGACAGGGGAGGCCGGGGAGCTGTTTTTT
CASSPRGTGEAGELFF
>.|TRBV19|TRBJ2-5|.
TGTGCCAGTAGTATAGGGCGGGCGGACCAAGAGACCCAGTACTTC
CASSIGRADQETQYF
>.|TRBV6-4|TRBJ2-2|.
TGTGCCAGCAGTGACTCGACTCTACCTGGAGAGAGGACCGGGGAGCTGTTTTTT
CASSDSTLPGERTGELFF
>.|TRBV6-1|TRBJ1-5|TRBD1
TGTGCCAGCAGTGAACTTGCAGGGGGAATCAGACAGCCCCAGCATTTT
CASSELAGGIRQPQHF
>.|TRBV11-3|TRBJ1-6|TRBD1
TGTGCCAGCAGCCACGGGACAGGGCGTAATTCACCCCTCCACTTT
CASSHGTGRNSPLHF
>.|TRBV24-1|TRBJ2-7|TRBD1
TGTGCCACCACTGAGGACAGGCCCTACGAGCAGTACTTC
CATTEDRPYEQYF
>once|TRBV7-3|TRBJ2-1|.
TGTGCCAGCAGTCCCGGAGGGGCCGATGAGCAGTTCTTC
CASSPGGADEQFF
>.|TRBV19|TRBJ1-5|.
TGTGCCAGTAGTATGGGACGGGGGGATCAGCCCCAGCATTTT
CASSMGRGDQPQHF
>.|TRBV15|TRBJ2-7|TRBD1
TGTGCCACCAGCAGAGGGTCCCAGGGGGCCTACGAGCAGTACTTC
CATSRGSQGAYEQYF
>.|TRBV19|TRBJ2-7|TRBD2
TGTGCCAGTAGTCTCAAGCGGGAGGGCTCCGAGCAGTACTTC
CASSLKREGSEQYF
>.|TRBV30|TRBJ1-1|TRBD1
TGTGCCTGGAGTTGGGGACAGGGCCTGAACACTGAAGCTTTCTTT
CAWSWGQGLNTEAFF
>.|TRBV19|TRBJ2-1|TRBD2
TGTGCCAGTAGTATTCCGGGAGGGCCGTCCAATGAGCAGTTCTTC
CASSIPGGPSNEQFF
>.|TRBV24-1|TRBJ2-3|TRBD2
TGTGCCACCAGTGATCCGACTAGCTCGGGGGCAGATACGCAGTATTTT
CATSDPTSSGADTQYF
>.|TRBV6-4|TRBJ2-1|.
TGTGCCAGCAGTGACTCGTCTCTAGCTGGCGATGAGCAGTTCTTC
CASSDSSLAGDEQFF